These 26 T cell receptor beta chains were sequenced from one sample in a study of blood T cell repertoires in COVID-19. The method was immunoSEQ multiplex PCR; TCRdb's version includes in-frame clones alone and lacks a portion of them. The sample contains under 150,000 clones, approximately 90% of which appear only once. The sequenced sample was peripheral blood. These receptors all come from a woman aged 50 to 65 with acute or convalescent COVID-19.

This chain links TRBV19 with TRBJ2-2; 9 bases line up with TRBD2. Trimming at V came to 8 bases and at J to 7 bases, leaving 8 bases not matched to a gene. The germline gives CDR1 LNHDA, CDR2 SQIVND (reference sequence). The CDR3 consists of 14 residues. DNA for the CDR3: TGTGCCAGTTTTACTGTAGCGGGAGTCGGGGAGCTGTTTTTT. Amino acids: CASFTVAGVGELFF.

The CDR3 protein is CASSRQDNEQFF. The CDR3, as DNA: TGCGCCAGCAGCCGACAGGACAATGAGCAGTTCTTC. V gene TRBV4-1 combines with J gene TRBJ2-1, with D possibly TRBD1 on 6 matching bases. Germline CDR1 MGHRA, CDR2 YSYEKL. The V gene lost 4 bases and the J gene lost 5 bases, with 6 bases spanning the gap. CDR3 size: 12 residues.

The chain carries TRBV12-3 or TRBV12-4 and TRBJ1-5, with D unresolved. The V end lost 8 bases, the J end lost 6 bases, and 11 bases lay between the germline ends. The CDR3 is 12 amino acids. The CDR3 spells CASRYGSQPQHF. CDR3 coding DNA: TGTGCCAGCCGATACGGGAGTCAGCCCCAGCATTTT.

The rearrangement uses TRBV12-3 or TRBV12-4 and TRBJ1-2; the match to TRBD1 covers 7 bases. This CDR3 has 12 residues. Trimming cost V 4 bases and J 8 bases; bases outside gene matches: 4. Written as DNA, the CDR3 is TGTGCCAGCAGTTACAGGGGTACGGGCTACACCTTC. Amino acid sequence: CASSYRGTGYTF.

The CDR3: CASRGTGGSKAFF. CDR3 in DNA: TGTGCCAGCAGGGGGACAGGGGGCTCGAAAGCTTTCTTT. The chain joins TRBV2 to TRBJ1-1; 12 bases are shared with TRBD1. CDR1 and CDR2 from the germline V gene are SNHLY and FYNNEI. The CDR3 consists of 13 residues. The trim removed 6 bases at V and 9 bases at J, leaving 5 bases unmatched. Combining the CDR3 with reference TRBV2 and TRBJ1-1 gives the whole variable domain EPEVTQTPSHQVTQMGQEVILRCVPISNHLYFYWYRQILGQKVEFLVSFYNNEISEKSEIFDDQFSVERPDGSNFTLKIRSTKLEDSAMYFCASRGTGGSKAFFGQGTRLTVV.

This chain links TRBV5-1 with TRBJ2-3, with D perhaps TRBD2 (6 bases). The V and J ends lost 3 bases and 5 bases respectively, with 22 bases between them. Germline-derived CDR1 and CDR2 are SGHRS and YFSETQ. The CDR3 is 17 residues long. The CDR3 nucleotides read TGCGCCAGCAGCTCAATTACCGGGACTCGAGCCTTAGATACGCAGTATTTT. Protein product: CASSSITGTRALDTQYF.

The chain is built from TRBV19 and TRBJ1-5; D gene uncertain. Trimming took 2 bases from V and 0 from J, leaving 8 bases between them. Germline V gene data show CDR1 as LNHDA and CDR2 as SQIVND (reference sequence). The CDR3 loop spans 15 amino acids. The CDR3 bases are TGTGCCAGTAGTATAAACCGGTATAGCAATCAGCCCCAGCATTTT. This sequence encodes CASSINRYSNQPQHF. Full variable domain (outside the CDR3, taken from reference TRBV19 and TRBJ1-5): DGGITQSPKYLFRKEGQNVTLSCEQNLNHDAMYWYRQDPGQGLRLIYYSQIVNDFQKGDIAEGYSVSREKKESFPLTVTSAQKNPTAFYLCASSINRYSNQPQHFGDGTRLSIL.

The chain uses TRBV30 and TRBJ2-2; D unresolved. The CDR3 sequence is 10 residues long. Per the germline V gene, CDR1 is GTSNPN and CDR2 is SVGIG (reference sequence). V gave up 8 bases and J gave up 7 bases, with 8 bases separating them. The CDR3 reads CALMVGELFF. CDR3 DNA sequence: TGTGCCCTAATGGTCGGGGAGCTGTTTTTT.

V and J are TRBV10-2 and TRBJ2-7, with D perhaps TRBD2 (5 bases). Germline V gene data show CDR1 as WSHSY and CDR2 as SAAADI. CDR3 length equals 14 residues. V was clipped by 8 bases and J by 6 bases, with 20 bases between them. The CDR3 sequence: CASVRTLSAGEQYF. Written as DNA, the CDR3 is TGCGCCAGCGTCCGGACCCTTTCTGCGGGCGAGCAGTACTTC.

This chain uses TRBV5-1 with TRBJ2-5, with 8 bases identical to TRBD1. Germline loops: CDR1 SGHRS, CDR2 YFSETQ. This CDR3 spans 16 amino acids. The junction had 13 bases not matched to a gene; V was cut back by 6 bases and J by 3 bases. CDR3 sequence (DNA): TGCGCCAGCACCAGCCTAATCAGGGGGCCCGAAGAGACCCAGTACTTC. Residues: CASTSLIRGPEETQYF.

The chain employs TRBV7-9 and TRBJ2-2; 10 nucleotides align to TRBD2. The CDR3 has 16 amino acids. Germline trimming cut 2 bases from V and 6 bases from J; bases unmatched to any gene: 6. The V gene's germline CDR1 is SEHNR and CDR2 FQNEAQ (reference sequence). CDR3: CASSLRLAGEAGELFF. CDR3 sequence (DNA): TGTGCCAGCAGCTTAAGGCTAGCGGGAGAGGCCGGGGAGCTGTTTTTT.

The V gene is TRBV23-1, the J gene TRBJ1-6; D is undetermined. TRBV23-1 is sorted into the ORF group, with uncertain function. The CDR3 consists of 16 residues. V gave up 6 bases and J gave up 7 bases, with 19 bases separating them. CDR3 nucleotides: TGCGCCAGCAGCCCTACCGGGAGTGGGGTGAATTCACCCCTCCACTTT. It codes for CASSPTGSGVNSPLHF.

The CDR3 is CSVNYHQGEAFF. The CDR3 DNA sequence: TGCAGCGTTAACTACCATCAGGGGGAAGCTTTCTTT. The rearrangement joins TRBV29-1 to TRBJ1-1; maybe TRBD1 (6 bases). V was clipped by 5 bases and J by 8 bases, with 15 bases between them. This CDR3 region has 12 residues. Germline CDR1 reads SQVTM; CDR2 reads ANQGSEA.

The V and J genes are TRBV11-2 and TRBJ1-5; TRBD1 is a possible D gene (5 bases). Trimming removed 4 bases from V and 0 bases from J, with 19 bases in between. The germline V gene has CDR1 SGHAT and CDR2 FQNNGV. The CDR3 totals 18 residues. For the CDR3, the DNA is TGTGCCAGCAGCTGGTTGATCAGGGTCACTCCTAGCAATCAGCCCCAGCATTTT. This translates into CASSWLIRVTPSNQPQHF.

This rearrangement joins TRBV4-3 to TRBJ2-7; D is undetermined. CDR1 is LGHNA, CDR2 YSLEER, per germline. V lost 0 bases and J 1 base, leaving 10 bases between the germline ends. The CDR3 length is 15 residues. Written as DNA, the CDR3 is TGCGCCAGCAGCCAAGATCAGTCCGATTCCTACGAGCAGTACTTC. This translates into CASSQDQSDSYEQYF.

The chain links TRBV5-4 to TRBJ2-3; a possible D gene is TRBD2 (5 bases). Germline loops: CDR1 SGHNT, CDR2 YYREEE (reference sequence). Trimming took 1 base from V and 2 from J, leaving 14 bases between them. The CDR3 covers 16 residues. The CDR3 DNA is TGTGCCAGCAGCTTGTTCCGGGGTCTGGACACAGATACGCAGTATTTT. This codes for CASSLFRGLDTDTQYF.

This clone was observed once. The chain joins TRBV18 to TRBJ2-1; TRBD2 matches at 7 bases. The CDR3 contains 15 residues. J gave up 5 bases and V 3 bases, and 7 bases lay outside the gene matches. Germline V lookup: CDR1 KGHSH, CDR2 LQKENI. The CDR3 bases are TGTGCCAGCTCACCGCTGAGCGGGGTAAACAATGAGCAGTTCTTC. Translation: CASSPLSGVNNEQFF.

This rearrangement joins TRBV7-9 to TRBJ1-1, with TRBD1 as a possible D gene (5 bases). Trimming pared 8 bases from V and 3 bases from J, leaving 10 bases between. CDR3 length: 12 residues. In germline, CDR1 is SEHNR, CDR2 FQNEAQ (reference sequence). DNA for the CDR3: TGTGCCAGCGTCCGGGACTACACTGAAGCTTTCTTT. Encoded protein: CASVRDYTEAFF. Filled out from reference TRBV7-9 and TRBJ1-1, the complete variable domain reads DTGVSQNPRHKITKRGQNVTFRCDPISEHNRLYWYRQTLGQGPEFLTYFQNEAQLEKSRLLSDRFSAERPKGSFSTLEIQRTEQGDSAMYLCASVRDYTEAFFGQGTRLTVV.

V and J are TRBV24-1 and TRBJ2-4; 8 nucleotides agree with TRBD1. V lost 3 bases, J lost 7 bases, and 10 bases stayed unmatched. CDR3 length equals 16 residues. Per germline, CDR1 KGHDR and CDR2 SFDVKD. CDR3 in amino acids: CATSDPGGAGGNIQYF. The CDR3 DNA is TGTGCCACCAGTGATCCAGGGGGCGCAGGTGGGAACATTCAGTACTTC.

V usage is TRBV11-2 and J usage is TRBJ2-1; no clear D. V dropped 4 bases and J dropped 6 bases, with 10 bases sitting between them. This CDR3 contains 13 residues. Germline V gene sequence: CDR1 SGHAT, CDR2 FQNNGV. CDR3 bases: TGTGCCAGCAGCTCCGGTGTAGTCAATGAGCAGTTCTTC. Protein product: CASSSGVVNEQFF.

The rearrangement links TRBV3-1 (or the pseudogene TRBV3-2) to TRBJ1-2; D is unclear. The CDR3 totals 16 residues. CDR1 LGHDT and CDR2 YNNKEL come from the germline V gene (reference sequence). The V end was cut by 0 bases, the J end by 2 bases, with 13 bases between. CDR3 region: CASSQDAGPGNYGYTF. The CDR3 DNA sequence: TGTGCCAGCAGCCAAGATGCGGGCCCCGGGAACTATGGCTACACCTTC.

In this sample, this clone turned up a few times. Here the CDR3 reads CASSQDLGGGYTF. The DNA for the CDR3 is TGTGCCAGCAGCCAAGATCTGGGGGGTGGCTACACCTTC. The chain is built from TRBV3-1 (or the pseudogene TRBV3-2) and TRBJ1-2; possibly TRBD1 for D (5 bases). The germline CDR1 and CDR2 sequences are LGHDT and YNNKEL (reference sequence). The V gene lost 0 bases and the J gene lost 7 bases, with 9 bases spanning the gap. The CDR3 loop spans 13 amino acids.

The rearrangement links TRBV11-3 to TRBJ2-2; a weak D match, TRBD1 (6 bases). Germline V gene lookup returns CDR1 SGHNT and CDR2 YENEEA. Trimming took off 5 bases at V and 6 bases at J, with 10 bases between the two ends. The CDR3 extends over 13 amino acids. CDR3 nucleotides: TGTGCCAGCAGCCAGCAGGGGCCCGGGGAGCTGTTTTTT. It translates to CASSQQGPGELFF.

The chain employs TRBV2 and TRBJ2-5, with D possibly matching TRBD2 (5 bases). The germline V gene encodes CDR1 SNHLY and CDR2 FYNNEI. This CDR3 comprises 12 residues. The V end lost 7 bases, the J end lost 0 bases, and 6 bases lay between the germline ends. The CDR3 region has the DNA TGTGCCAGCACCGGGGACCAAGAGACCCAGTACTTC. It specifies CASTGDQETQYF.

This chain joins TRBV19 and TRBJ1-2; tentative D call: TRBD1 (6 bases). The CDR3 loop spans 20 amino acids. V gave up 4 bases and J gave up 0 bases, with 27 bases separating them. Per germline, CDR1 LNHDA and CDR2 SQIVND (reference sequence). CDR3 region: CASSRSGQNLASLPNYGYTF. CDR3 sequence (DNA): TGTGCCAGTAGTAGATCGGGACAAAATTTAGCAAGTCTCCCTAACTATGGCTACACCTTC. Full variable domain (missing parts from reference TRBV19 and TRBJ1-2): DGGITQSPKYLFRKEGQNVTLSCEQNLNHDAMYWYRQDPGQGLRLIYYSQIVNDFQKGDIAEGYSVSREKKESFPLTVTSAQKNPTAFYLCASSRSGQNLASLPNYGYTFGSGTRLTVV.

The chain has TRBV15 and TRBJ2-3; unclear D gene. The CDR3 has 16 amino acids. V shed 0 bases and J shed 2 bases, with 12 bases lying between them. Germline CDR1 and CDR2: LNHNV and YYDKDF (reference sequence). In DNA, the CDR3 is TGTGCCACCAGCAGAGATTTTCGACTTATCACAGATACGCAGTATTTT. It yields the protein CATSRDFRLITDTQYF.